This T cell receptor beta chain was recorded in a study of T cells after yellow fever vaccination. TCRdb analysed the 5' RACE reads with MiXCR anew, one entry per CDR3 protein. The table has around 550,000 distinct CDR3 sequences, roughly 21% seen once. The V and J ends lost 2 bases and 6 bases, in that order; junction bases with no gene match: 10. Germline lookup yields CDR1 SQVTM and CDR2 ANQGSEA. This CDR3 region has 15 residues. Points on this clonotype: What it binds is not known.

Study-wide findings and caveats: At about 97% for CD4 and about 88% for CD8, most primary-vaccination clones showed up again after the booster.

The source material was PBMCs, sampled 15 days after the yellow fever booster vaccination. The V call is TRBV29-1, the J call TRBJ2-1; 7 bases match TRBD1. The sequence was obtained from a man aged 25-45 years who received the YFV17D yellow fever vaccine. The CDR3 loop is CSVEWGTAWSNEQFF. CDR3 bases: TGCAGCGTTGAATGGGGGACAGCTTGGAGCAATGAGCAGTTCTTC.